These 7 T cell receptor beta chains were all obtained from the same sample, sequenced in a study of cytomegalovirus exposure and HLA in healthy donors. The protocol was immunoSEQ multiplex PCR, while the TCRdb copy is restricted to in-frame clones and leaves out a portion. This sample has 78,000 or so clones, with around 96% found just once. Sequences were obtained from PBMCs. These TCRs come from a man younger than 35 in good health and CMV-seropositive.

The chain joins TRBV18 to TRBJ2-1; D gene uncertain. Trimming took off 6 bases at V and 7 bases at J, with 10 bases between the two ends. From germline, CDR1 is KGHSH and CDR2 LQKENI. CDR3 size: 12 residues. The CDR3 DNA is TGTGCCAGCTCGCTAGTCCCGAATGAGCAGTTCTTC. Its translation: CASSLVPNEQFF.

The chain is built from TRBV4-1 and TRBJ1-5; 10 bases agree with TRBD1. Looked up from germline, CDR1 is MGHRA and CDR2 is YSYEKL. The junction had 5 bases not matched to a gene; V was cut back by 0 bases and J by 3 bases. The CDR3 extends over 17 amino acids. The CDR3 region is CASSQERGTGVNQPQHF. CDR3 nucleotide sequence: TGCGCCAGCAGCCAAGAACGCGGGACAGGGGTCAATCAGCCCCAGCATTTT.

V usage is TRBV5-1 and J usage is TRBJ1-4; the D gene is possibly TRBD1 (6 bases). The V and J ends lost 5 bases and 8 bases respectively, with 19 bases between them. Germline CDR1 is SGHRS and CDR2 is YFSETQ. The CDR3 totals 15 residues. The DNA of the CDR3 is TGCGCCAGCAGGCCCGACAGGTGGCTCACCGAAAAACTGTTTTTT. This sequence encodes CASRPDRWLTEKLFF. The full variable domain, completed using reference TRBV5-1 and TRBJ1-4, is KAGVTQTPRYLIKTRGQQVTLSCSPISGHRSVSWYQQTPGQGLQFLFEYFSETQRNKGNFPGRFSGRQFSNSRSEMNVSTLELGDSALYLCASRPDRWLTEKLFFGSGTQLSVL.

V gene TRBV6-1 combines with J gene TRBJ1-5, with 10 bases that match TRBD1. The CDR3 is made up of 15 amino acids. J was trimmed by 9 bases and V by 4 bases; bases with no gene match: 9. Germline lookup yields CDR1 MNHNS and CDR2 SASEGT. The CDR3 loop is CASSGSRTGGRPQHF. CDR3 coding DNA: TGTGCCAGCAGTGGCTCCCGGACAGGGGGAAGGCCCCAGCATTTT.

The genes are TRBV27 and TRBJ2-1; 8 bases align to TRBD1. Germline V CDR1 and CDR2: MNHEY, SMNVEV (reference sequence). The CDR3 length is 15 residues. V gave up 5 bases and J gave up 1 base; unmatched junction bases: 4. The CDR3 DNA reads as TGTGCCAGCAGTCCACAGGGGGGATCCTACAATGAGCAGTTCTTC. Residues: CASSPQGGSYNEQFF.

The V call is TRBV6-1, the J call TRBJ1-2; TRBD1 agrees at 7 bases. Unmatched junction bases numbered 5, after V lost 0 bases and J lost 4 bases. The CDR3 is made up of 15 amino acids. CDR1 and CDR2 from the germline V gene are MNHNS and SASEGT. CDR3 DNA: TGTGCCAGCAGTGAAGCGGACAGGAGACGCTATGGCTACACCTTC. Its protein is CASSEADRRRYGYTF.

V gene TRBV10-1 combines with J gene TRBJ2-7, with TRBD2 matching 11 bases. The CDR3 loop spans 17 amino acids. The V gene's germline CDR1 is WNHNN and CDR2 SYGVQD (reference sequence). V was clipped by 5 bases and J by 4 bases; unmatched bases: 13. The CDR3 is CASSLDPGTSGGYEQYF. DNA for the CDR3: TGCGCCAGCAGTCTTGATCCCGGGACTAGCGGAGGATACGAGCAGTACTTC.